The table lists the clone carrying this T cell receptor (beta chain) with many counts. Its target is unknown. These data are taken from a study of T cell responses to AZD1222 COVID-19 vaccine. Study results and caveats: Dominant CD4 TCR responses targeted spike regions 160-218 and 743-854. Spike-specific TCR depth and breadth grew after two AZD1222 doses. Targeting of unmutated variant regions was reportedly seen in nearly half of spike-specific TCRs.

Analyses pooled second doses at about 4 or about 12 weeks. Here immunoSEQ multiplex PCR was the method, and the copy in TCRdb shows in-frame clones only, minus some. The sample has roughly 120,000 clones, about 86% seen once. The V segment lost 0 bases and the J segment 7 bases; nucleotides outside the gene matches: 8. Germline CDR1 is ENHRY and CDR2 is SYGVKD. CDR3 length: 16 residues. The sequence derives from an adult who received the AZD1222 COVID-19 vaccine. The chain carries TRBV10-3 and TRBJ2-1; TRBD2 matches at 8 bases. The specimen was peripheral blood, collected 28 days after the second AZD1222 dose. In DNA form, the CDR3 reads TGTGCCATCAGTGAGTCTGCGGGGGGTAATGCGAATGAGCAGTTCTTC. Its translation is CAISESAGGNANEQFF.